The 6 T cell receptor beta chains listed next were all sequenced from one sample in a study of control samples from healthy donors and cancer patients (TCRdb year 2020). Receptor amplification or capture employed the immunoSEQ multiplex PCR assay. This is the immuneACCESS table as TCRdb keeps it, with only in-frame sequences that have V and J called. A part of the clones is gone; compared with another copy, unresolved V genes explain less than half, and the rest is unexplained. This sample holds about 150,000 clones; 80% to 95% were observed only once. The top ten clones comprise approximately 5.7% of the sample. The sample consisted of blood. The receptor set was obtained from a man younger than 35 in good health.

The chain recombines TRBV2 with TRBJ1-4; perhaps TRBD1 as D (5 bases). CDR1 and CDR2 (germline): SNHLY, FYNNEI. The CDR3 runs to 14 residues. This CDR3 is CGWARGQENEKLFF. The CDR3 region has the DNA TGTGGGTGGGCACGGGGCCAGGAGAATGAAAAACTGTTTTTT.

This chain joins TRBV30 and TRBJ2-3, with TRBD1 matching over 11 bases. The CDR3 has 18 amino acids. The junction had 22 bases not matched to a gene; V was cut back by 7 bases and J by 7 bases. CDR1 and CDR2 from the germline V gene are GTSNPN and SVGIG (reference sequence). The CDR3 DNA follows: TGTGCCTCGAGGGACAGGGGGGGTTCTAGATTGGGTTCTTATACGCAGTATTTT. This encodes CASRDRGGSRLGSYTQYF.

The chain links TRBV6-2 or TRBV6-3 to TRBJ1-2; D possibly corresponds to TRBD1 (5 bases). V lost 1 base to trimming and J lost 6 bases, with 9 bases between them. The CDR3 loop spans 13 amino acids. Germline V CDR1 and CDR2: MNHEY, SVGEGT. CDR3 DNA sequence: TGTGCCAGCAGTTACTGGGGGGTTGATGGCTACACCTTC. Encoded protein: CASSYWGVDGYTF.

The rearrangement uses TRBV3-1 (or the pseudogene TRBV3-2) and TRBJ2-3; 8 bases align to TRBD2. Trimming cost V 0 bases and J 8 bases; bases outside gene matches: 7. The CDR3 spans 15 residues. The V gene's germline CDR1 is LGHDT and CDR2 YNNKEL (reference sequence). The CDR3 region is CASSQDISGGGTQYF. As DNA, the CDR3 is TGTGCCAGCAGCCAAGATATAAGCGGGGGAGGTACGCAGTATTTT.

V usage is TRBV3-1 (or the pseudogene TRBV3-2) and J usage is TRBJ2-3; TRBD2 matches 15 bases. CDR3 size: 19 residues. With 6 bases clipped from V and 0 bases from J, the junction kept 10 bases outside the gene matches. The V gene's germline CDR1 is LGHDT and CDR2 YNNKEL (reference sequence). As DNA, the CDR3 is TGTGCCAGCAGGGGACTAGCGGGAGGACTCAGTTCTAGCACAGATACGCAGTATTTT. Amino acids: CASRGLAGGLSSSTDTQYF.

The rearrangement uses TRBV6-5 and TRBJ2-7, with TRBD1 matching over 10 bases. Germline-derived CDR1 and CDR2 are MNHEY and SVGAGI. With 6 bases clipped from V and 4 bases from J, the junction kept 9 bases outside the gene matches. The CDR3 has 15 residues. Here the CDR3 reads CASRVTGGFFYEQYF. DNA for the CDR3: TGTGCCAGCAGGGTGACAGGGGGCTTTTTTTACGAGCAGTACTTC.